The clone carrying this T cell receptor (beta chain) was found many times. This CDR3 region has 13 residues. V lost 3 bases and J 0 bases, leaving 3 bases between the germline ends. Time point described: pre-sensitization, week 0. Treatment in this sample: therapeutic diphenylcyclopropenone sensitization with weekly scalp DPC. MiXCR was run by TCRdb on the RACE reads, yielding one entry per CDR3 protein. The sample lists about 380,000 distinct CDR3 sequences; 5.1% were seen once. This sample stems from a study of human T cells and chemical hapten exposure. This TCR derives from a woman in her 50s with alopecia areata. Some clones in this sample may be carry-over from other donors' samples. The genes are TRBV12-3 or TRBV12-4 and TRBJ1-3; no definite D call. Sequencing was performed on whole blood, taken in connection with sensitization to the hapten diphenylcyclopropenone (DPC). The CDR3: CASSFASGNTIYF. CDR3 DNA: TGTGCCAGCAGTTTTGCCTCTGGAAACACCATATATTTT.